The 3 T cell receptor beta chains given below trace back to one sample, sequenced in a study of T cell repertoires in cytomegalovirus infection. A single record per CDR3 protein comes from TCRdb applying MiXCR to the reads. The sample includes approximately 190,000 distinct CDR3 sequences, roughly 27% of them seen just once. Sequences were obtained from PBMCs. The origin of the receptors is a human donor in good health (CMV status not recorded). Some clones in this sample may be carry-over from other donors' samples.

This clonotype showed up many times. This chain joins TRBV7-2 and TRBJ1-5; a weak D match, TRBD1 (6 bases). The germline CDR1 and CDR2 sequences are SGHTA and FQGNSA. This CDR3 has 14 residues. V lost 5 bases, J lost 3 bases, and 11 bases lay in between. The CDR3: CASSLRDNNQPQHF. The CDR3 DNA is TGTGCCAGCAGCCTCCGGGACAACAATCAGCCCCAGCATTTT.

V and J are TRBV2 and TRBJ1-2; 9 nucleotides line up with TRBD1. The V segment lost 6 bases and the J segment 2 bases; nucleotides outside the gene matches: 7. The length of the CDR3 is 15 residues. CDR1 SNHLY and CDR2 FYNNEI come from the germline V gene. CDR3 sequence (DNA): TGTGCCAGCAGGCCCCCCGGGACAGGGAACTATGGCTACACCTTC. Its translation: CASRPPGTGNYGYTF.

The chain is built from TRBV4-1 and TRBJ2-6; no clear D. CDR3 length: 15 amino acids. Germline V gene data show CDR1 as MGHRA and CDR2 as YSYEKL. The ends were cut back, 1 base at V and 4 bases at J, with 8 bases in the middle. DNA for the CDR3: TGCGCCAGCAGCCAAGGGTTTGAGGGGGCCAACGTCCTGACTTTC. It translates to CASSQGFEGANVLTF.